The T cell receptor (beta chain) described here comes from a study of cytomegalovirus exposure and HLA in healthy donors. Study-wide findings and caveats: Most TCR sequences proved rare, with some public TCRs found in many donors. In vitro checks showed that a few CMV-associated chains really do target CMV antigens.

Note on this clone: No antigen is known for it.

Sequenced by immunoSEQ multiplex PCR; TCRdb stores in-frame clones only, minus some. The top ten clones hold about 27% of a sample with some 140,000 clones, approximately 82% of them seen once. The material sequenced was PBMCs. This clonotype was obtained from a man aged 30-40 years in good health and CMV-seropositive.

As DNA, the CDR3 is TGCAGCGTTCTACAGGGTGCTGAGCAGTTCTTC. It yields the protein CSVLQGAEQFF. The chain carries TRBV29-1 and TRBJ2-1, with a tentative D call TRBD1 (6 bases). This CDR3 contains 11 residues. V was clipped by 5 bases and J by 9 bases, with 11 bases between them. Germline V CDR1 and CDR2: SQVTM, ANQGSEA.